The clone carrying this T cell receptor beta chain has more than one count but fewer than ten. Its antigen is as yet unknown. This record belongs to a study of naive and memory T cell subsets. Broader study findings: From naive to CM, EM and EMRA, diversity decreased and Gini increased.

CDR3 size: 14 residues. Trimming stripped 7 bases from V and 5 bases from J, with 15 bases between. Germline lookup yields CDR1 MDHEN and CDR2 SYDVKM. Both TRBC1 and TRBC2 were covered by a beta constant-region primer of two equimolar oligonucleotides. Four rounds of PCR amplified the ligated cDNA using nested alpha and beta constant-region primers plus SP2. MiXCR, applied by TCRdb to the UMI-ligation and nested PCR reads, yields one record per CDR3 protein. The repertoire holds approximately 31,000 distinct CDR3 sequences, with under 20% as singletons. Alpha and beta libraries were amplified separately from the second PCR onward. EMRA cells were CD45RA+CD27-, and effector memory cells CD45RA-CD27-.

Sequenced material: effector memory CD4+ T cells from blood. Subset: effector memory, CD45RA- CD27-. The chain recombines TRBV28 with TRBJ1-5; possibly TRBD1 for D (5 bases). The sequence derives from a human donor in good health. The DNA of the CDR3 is TGTGCCAGCATCCAACGGGGGGGATATCAGCCCCAGCATTTT. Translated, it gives CASIQRGGYQPQHF.